This TCR beta chain was captured in a study of blood T cell repertoires in COVID-19. Looking at the study overall: Sites in the United States, Italy and Spain provided acute and convalescent COVID-19 samples.

The authors' processing: Amplification with reference gene primers provided the estimates of nucleated cell counts. Here immunoSEQ multiplex PCR was the method, and the copy in TCRdb shows in-frame clones only, minus some. That table supplies the V and J calls and clone size; D and trimming were determined from the DNA. This table holds roughly 330,000 clones, roughly 87% found once. V dropped 4 bases and J dropped 2; count of bases not matched to a gene: 6. CDR3 length: 15 residues. CDR1 is SGHRS, CDR2 YFSETQ, per germline. The sample comprised peripheral blood. The chain is built from TRBV5-1 and TRBJ2-3; TRBD1 aligns across 8 bases. The sequence was collected from a man under 40 with COVID-19, enrolled during active disease. The CDR3 here is CASSTDRVNTDTQYF. The CDR3 coding sequence is TGCGCCAGCAGCACGGACAGGGTCAACACAGATACGCAGTATTTT.